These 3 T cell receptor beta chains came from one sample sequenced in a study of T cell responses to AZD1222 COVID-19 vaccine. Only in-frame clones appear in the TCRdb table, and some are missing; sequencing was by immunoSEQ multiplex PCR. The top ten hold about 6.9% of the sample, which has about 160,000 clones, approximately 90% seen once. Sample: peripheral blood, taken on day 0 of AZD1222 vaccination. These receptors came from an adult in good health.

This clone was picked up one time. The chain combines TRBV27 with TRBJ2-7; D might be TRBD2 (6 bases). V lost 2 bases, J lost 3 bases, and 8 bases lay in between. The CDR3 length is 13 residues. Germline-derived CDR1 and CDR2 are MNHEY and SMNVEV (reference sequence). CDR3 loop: CASSLGGDYEQYF. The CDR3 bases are TGTGCCAGCAGTTTAGGAGGGGACTACGAGCAGTACTTC.

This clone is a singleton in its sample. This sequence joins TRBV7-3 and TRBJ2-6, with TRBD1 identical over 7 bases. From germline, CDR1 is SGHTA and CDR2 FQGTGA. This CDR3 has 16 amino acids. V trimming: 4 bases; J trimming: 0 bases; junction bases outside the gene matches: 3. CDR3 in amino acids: CASSWDRGSGANVLTF. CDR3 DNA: TGTGCCAGCAGCTGGGACAGAGGCTCTGGGGCCAACGTCCTGACTTTC.

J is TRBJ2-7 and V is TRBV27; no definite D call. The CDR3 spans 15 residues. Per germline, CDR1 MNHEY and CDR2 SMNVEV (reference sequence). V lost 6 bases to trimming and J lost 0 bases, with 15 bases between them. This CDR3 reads CASSSVADGSYEQYF. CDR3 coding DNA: TGTGCCAGCAGCAGCGTCGCCGACGGCTCCTACGAGCAGTACTTC.